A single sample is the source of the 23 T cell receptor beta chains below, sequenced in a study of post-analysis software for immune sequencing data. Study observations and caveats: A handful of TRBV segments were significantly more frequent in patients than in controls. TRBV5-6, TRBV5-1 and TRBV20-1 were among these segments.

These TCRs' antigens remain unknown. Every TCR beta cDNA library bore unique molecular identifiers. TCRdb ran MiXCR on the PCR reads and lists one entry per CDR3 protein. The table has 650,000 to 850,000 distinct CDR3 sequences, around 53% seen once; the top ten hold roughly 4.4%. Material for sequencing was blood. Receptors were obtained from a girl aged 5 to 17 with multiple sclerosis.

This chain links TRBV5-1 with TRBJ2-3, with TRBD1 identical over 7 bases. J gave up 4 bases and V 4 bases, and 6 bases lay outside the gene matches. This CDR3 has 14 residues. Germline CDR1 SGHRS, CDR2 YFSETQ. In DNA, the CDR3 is TGCGCCAGCAGCCAAGGACAGGATTCAGATACGCAGTATTTT. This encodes CASSQGQDSDTQYF.

Here the CDR3 DNA reads TGTGCCAGCAGTGAATCCCCTCCCGGGGAGCAGTACTTC. It codes for CASSESPPGEQYF. The gene calls are TRBV25-1 and TRBJ2-5; tentatively, D is TRBD2 (5 bases). The CDR3 consists of 13 residues. The V end lost 1 base, the J end lost 11 bases, and 14 bases lay between the germline ends. Per the germline V gene, CDR1 is MGHDK and CDR2 is SYGVNS.

The CDR3 is CASSFGIQGLTDTQYF. Written as DNA, the CDR3 is TGTGCCAGCAGCTTCGGTATACAGGGGTTAACAGATACGCAGTATTTT. V usage is TRBV7-9 and J usage is TRBJ2-3, with 7 bases that match TRBD1. The ends lost 3 bases at V and 3 bases at J; junction bases unmatched: 9. CDR1 is SEHNR and CDR2 is FQNEAQ in the germline V gene (reference sequence). This CDR3 comprises 16 residues.

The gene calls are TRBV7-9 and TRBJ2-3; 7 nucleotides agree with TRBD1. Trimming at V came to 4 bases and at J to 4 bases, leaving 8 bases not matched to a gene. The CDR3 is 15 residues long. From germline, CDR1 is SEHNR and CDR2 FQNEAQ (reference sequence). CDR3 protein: CASSSTDREPDTQYF. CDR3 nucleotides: TGTGCCAGCAGCTCCACAGACAGGGAACCAGATACGCAGTATTTT. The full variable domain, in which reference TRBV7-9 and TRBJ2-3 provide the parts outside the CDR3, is DTGVSQNPRHKITKRGQNVTFRCDPISEHNRLYWYRQTLGQGPEFLTYFQNEAQLEKSRLLSDRFSAERPKGSFSTLEIQRTEQGDSAMYLCASSSTDREPDTQYFGPGTRLTVL.

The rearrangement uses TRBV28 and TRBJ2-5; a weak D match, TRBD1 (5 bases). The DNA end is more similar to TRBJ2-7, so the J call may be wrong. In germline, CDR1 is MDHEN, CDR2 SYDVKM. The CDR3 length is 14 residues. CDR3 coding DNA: TGTGCCAGCAGTCCCAGGGTTCTGTTCTACGAGCAGTACTTC. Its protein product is CASSPRVLFYEQYF.

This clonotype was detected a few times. The CDR3: CSGQSSYNEQFF. The CDR3 DNA reads TGCTCGGGACAGAGCTCCTACAATGAGCAGTTCTTC. The chain employs TRBV29-1 and TRBJ2-1; 7 bases are shared with TRBD1. CDR1 and CDR2 from the germline V gene are SQVTM and ANQGSEA. The CDR3 covers 12 residues.

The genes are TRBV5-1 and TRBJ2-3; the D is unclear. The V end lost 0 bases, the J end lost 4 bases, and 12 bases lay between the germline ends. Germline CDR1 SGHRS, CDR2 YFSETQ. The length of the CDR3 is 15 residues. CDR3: CASSLVLGSADTQYF. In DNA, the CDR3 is TGCGCCAGCAGCTTGGTTCTCGGGTCTGCAGATACGCAGTATTTT.

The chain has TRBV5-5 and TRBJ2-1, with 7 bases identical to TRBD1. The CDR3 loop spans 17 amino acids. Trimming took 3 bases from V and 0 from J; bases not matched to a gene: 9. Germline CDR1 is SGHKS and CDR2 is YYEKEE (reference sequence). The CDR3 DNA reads TGTGCCAGCAGCTCCCTAGGGACAGTTAGCTCCTACAATGAGCAGTTCTTC. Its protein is CASSSLGTVSSYNEQFF.

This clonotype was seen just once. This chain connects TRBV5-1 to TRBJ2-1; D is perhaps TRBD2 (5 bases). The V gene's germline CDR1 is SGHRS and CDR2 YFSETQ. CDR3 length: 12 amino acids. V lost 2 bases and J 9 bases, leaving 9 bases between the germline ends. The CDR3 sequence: CASSFGLVEQFF. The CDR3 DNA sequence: TGCGCCAGCAGCTTTGGACTGGTTGAGCAGTTCTTC.

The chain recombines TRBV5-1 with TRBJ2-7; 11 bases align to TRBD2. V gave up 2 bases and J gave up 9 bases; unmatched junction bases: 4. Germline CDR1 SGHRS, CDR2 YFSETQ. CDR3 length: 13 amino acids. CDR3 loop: CASSFALAGGQYF. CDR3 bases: TGCGCCAGCAGCTTTGCGCTAGCGGGGGGGCAGTACTTC.

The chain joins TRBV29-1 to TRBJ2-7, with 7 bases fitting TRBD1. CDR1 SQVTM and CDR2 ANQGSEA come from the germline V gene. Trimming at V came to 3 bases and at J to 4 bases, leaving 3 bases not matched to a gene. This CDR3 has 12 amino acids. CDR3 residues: CSVETGFYEQYF. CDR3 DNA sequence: TGCAGCGTTGAGACAGGGTTTTACGAGCAGTACTTC.

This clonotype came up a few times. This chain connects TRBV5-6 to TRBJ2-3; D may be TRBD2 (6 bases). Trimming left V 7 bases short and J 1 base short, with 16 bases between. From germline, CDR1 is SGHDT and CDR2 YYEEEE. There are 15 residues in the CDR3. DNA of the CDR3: TGTGCCAGCCGGGTGGGACTCACGGGCACAGATACGCAGTATTTT. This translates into CASRVGLTGTDTQYF. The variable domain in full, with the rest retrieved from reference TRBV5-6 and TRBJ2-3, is DAGVTQSPTHLIKTRGQQVTLRCSPKSGHDTVSWYQQALGQGPQFIFQYYEEEERQRGNFPDRFSGHQFPNYSSELNVNALLLGDSALYLCASRVGLTGTDTQYFGPGTRLTVL.

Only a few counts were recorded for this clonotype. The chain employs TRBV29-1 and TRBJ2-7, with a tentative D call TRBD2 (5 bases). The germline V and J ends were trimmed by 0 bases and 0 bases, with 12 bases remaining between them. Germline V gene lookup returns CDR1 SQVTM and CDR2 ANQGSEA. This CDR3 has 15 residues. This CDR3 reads CSVEDIGRSSYEQYF. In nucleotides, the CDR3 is TGCAGCGTTGAAGATATAGGGAGAAGCTCCTACGAGCAGTACTTC.

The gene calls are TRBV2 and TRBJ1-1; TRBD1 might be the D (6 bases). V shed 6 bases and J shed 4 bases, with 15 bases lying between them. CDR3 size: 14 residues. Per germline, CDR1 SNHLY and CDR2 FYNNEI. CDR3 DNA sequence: TGTGCCAGCAGAACAGGGATCGTTGGCACTGAAGCTTTCTTT. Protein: CASRTGIVGTEAFF.

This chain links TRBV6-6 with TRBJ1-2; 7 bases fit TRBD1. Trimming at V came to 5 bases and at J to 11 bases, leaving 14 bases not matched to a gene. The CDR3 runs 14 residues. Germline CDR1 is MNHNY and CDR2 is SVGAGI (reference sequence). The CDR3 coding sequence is TGTGCCAGCAGTCGACAGGGTGGGCACGGTGGTTACACCTTC. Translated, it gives CASSRQGGHGGYTF.

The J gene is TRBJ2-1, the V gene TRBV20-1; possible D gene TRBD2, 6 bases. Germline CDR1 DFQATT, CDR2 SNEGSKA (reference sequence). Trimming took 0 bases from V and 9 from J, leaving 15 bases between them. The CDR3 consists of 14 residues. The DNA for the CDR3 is TGCAGTGCTAGAGAGGGGGGAGACTACGGTGAGCAGTTCTTC. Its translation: CSAREGGDYGEQFF.

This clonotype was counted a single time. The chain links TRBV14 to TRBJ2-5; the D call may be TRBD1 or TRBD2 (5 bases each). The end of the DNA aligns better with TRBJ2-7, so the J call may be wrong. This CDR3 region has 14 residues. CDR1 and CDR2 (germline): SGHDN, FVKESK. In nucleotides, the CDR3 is TGTGCCAGCAGTCAATCCGGGACCTCCTACGAGCAGTACTTC. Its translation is CASSQSGTSYEQYF.

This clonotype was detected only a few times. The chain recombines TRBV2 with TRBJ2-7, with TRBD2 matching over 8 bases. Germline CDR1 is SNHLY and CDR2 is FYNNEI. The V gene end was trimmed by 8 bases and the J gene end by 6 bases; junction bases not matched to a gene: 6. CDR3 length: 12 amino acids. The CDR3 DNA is TGTGCCAGCCGGCTAGCGGGCCTCGAGCAGTACTTC. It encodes CASRLAGLEQYF.

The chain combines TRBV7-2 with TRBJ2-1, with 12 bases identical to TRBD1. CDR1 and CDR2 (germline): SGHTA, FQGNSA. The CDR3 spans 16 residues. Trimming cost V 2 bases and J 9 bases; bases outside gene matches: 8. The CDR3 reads CASSLIGGQGAFEQFF. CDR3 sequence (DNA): TGTGCCAGCAGCTTAATTGGGGGACAGGGGGCTTTTGAGCAGTTCTTC.

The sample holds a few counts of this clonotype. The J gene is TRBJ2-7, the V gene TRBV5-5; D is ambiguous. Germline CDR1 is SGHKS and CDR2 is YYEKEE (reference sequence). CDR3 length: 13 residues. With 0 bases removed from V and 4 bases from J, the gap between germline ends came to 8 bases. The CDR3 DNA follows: TGTGCCAGCAGCTTGGTAGGACCTTACGAGCAGTACTTC. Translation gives CASSLVGPYEQYF.

The CDR3 reads CASSIKTGGFADTQYF. The CDR3 region has the DNA TGCGCCAGCAGCATAAAAACCGGAGGGTTCGCAGATACGCAGTATTTT. The rearrangement joins TRBV5-1 to TRBJ2-3; a weak D match, TRBD2 (6 bases). The CDR3 totals 16 residues. CDR1 is SGHRS, CDR2 YFSETQ, per germline. Trimming cost V 4 bases and J 4 bases, with 19 bases left between them.

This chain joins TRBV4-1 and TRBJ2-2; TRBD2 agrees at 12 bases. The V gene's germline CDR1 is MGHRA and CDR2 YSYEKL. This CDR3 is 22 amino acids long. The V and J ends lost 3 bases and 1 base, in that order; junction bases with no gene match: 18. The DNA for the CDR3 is TGCGCCAGCAGCCACCCCTCGAGGCCAAAGACTAGCGGGAGTGGGAACACCGGGGAGCTGTTTTTT. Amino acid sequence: CASSHPSRPKTSGSGNTGELFF.

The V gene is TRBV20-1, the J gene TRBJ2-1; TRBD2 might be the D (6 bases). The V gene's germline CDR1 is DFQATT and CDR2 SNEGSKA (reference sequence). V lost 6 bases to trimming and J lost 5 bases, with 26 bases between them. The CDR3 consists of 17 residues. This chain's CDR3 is CSAPMGRLDNKNNEQFF. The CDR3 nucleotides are TGCAGTGCCCCGATGGGCCGACTAGATAATAAAAACAATGAGCAGTTCTTC.